This TCR beta chain was sequenced during a study of cytomegalovirus exposure and HLA in healthy donors. PCR was performed using 60 Vbeta and 13 Jbeta primers. Clones were read by immunoSEQ multiplex PCR, and TCRdb kept only the in-frame ones, dropping some. The sample lists some 150,000 clones, more than 70% occurring once. With regard to this clone: The target antigen is unknown.

Study observations and caveats: Immune exposure data for these donors was limited to CMV serostatus. A few of the chains that were CMV-associated were confirmed in vitro to be specific for CMV antigens. Later examination showed HLA-associated TCR beta chains had greater clonal expansion than equally common others.

The germline gives CDR1 GTSNPN, CDR2 SVGIG (reference sequence). J was trimmed by 4 bases and V by 4 bases; bases with no gene match: 11. CDR3 length equals 15 residues. Sequences were obtained from PBMCs. The rearrangement links TRBV30 to TRBJ1-2; TRBD1 aligns across 8 bases. The TCR sequence derives from a man between 50 and 59 years old in good health and CMV-seronegative. This CDR3 reads CAWNLGQGSLYGYTF. Written as DNA, the CDR3 is TGTGCCTGGAACTTAGGACAGGGCTCTCTCTATGGCTACACCTTC.